These 28 T cell receptor beta chains share one sample of origin, sequenced in a study of shared clonotypes between healthy human individuals. CD45RO-negative, CCR7-positively selected cells formed the naive CD8 fraction, excluding terminally differentiated effector memory CD45RA+ cells. Profiling relied on immunoSEQ multiplex PCR, and the TCRdb table lists in-frame clones only, not all of them. Of nearly 2 million clones in the sample, 85% to 95% were seen once. Sequencing was performed on naive CD8+ T cells sorted from blood. These receptors originate from a man aged 18 to 30 in good health.

V and J are TRBV27 and TRBJ1-1; 7 positions agree with TRBD1. The CDR3 runs to 16 residues. Germline lookup yields CDR1 MNHEY and CDR2 SMNVEV (reference sequence). J lost 3 bases, V lost 1 base, and 8 bases had no gene match. CDR3 amino acids: CASSLLPGDRDTEAFF. The CDR3 region has the DNA TGTGCCAGCAGTTTATTGCCAGGGGACAGAGACACTGAAGCTTTCTTT.

The rearrangement joins TRBV15 to TRBJ2-3; TRBD2 aligns across 13 bases. The trim removed 2 bases at V and 2 bases at J, leaving 4 bases unmatched. Per the germline V gene, CDR1 is LNHNV and CDR2 is YYDKDF (reference sequence). The CDR3 sequence is 17 residues long. The CDR3 nucleotides read TGTGCCACCAGCAGATTTGGGACTAGCGGGACCACAGATACGCAGTATTTT. Its protein is CATSRFGTSGTTDTQYF.

The chain recombines TRBV13 with TRBJ2-7, with D uncertain. The CDR3 runs to 14 residues. V lost 2 bases and J 4 bases, leaving 12 bases between the germline ends. Germline V gene sequence: CDR1 PRHDT, CDR2 FYEKMQ (reference sequence). CDR3 in amino acids: CASSLTQNGYEQYF. The CDR3 region has the DNA TGTGCCAGCAGCTTAACCCAGAACGGTTACGAGCAGTACTTC.

The V call is TRBV5-1, the J call TRBJ2-1; perhaps TRBD1 as D (5 bases). V lost 1 base and J 9 bases, leaving 20 bases between the germline ends. Germline CDR1 is SGHRS and CDR2 is YFSETQ. The CDR3 covers 16 residues. The CDR3 sequence: CASSLLTLGRVVEQFF. The CDR3 region has the DNA TGCGCCAGCAGCTTGTTAACTCTCGGCAGGGTAGTTGAGCAGTTCTTC. The variable domain in full, completed from reference TRBV5-1 and TRBJ2-1, reads KAGVTQTPRYLIKTRGQQVTLSCSPISGHRSVSWYQQTPGQGLQFLFEYFSETQRNKGNFPGRFSGRQFSNSRSEMNVSTLELGDSALYLCASSLLTLGRVVEQFFGPGTRLTVL.

The rearrangement joins TRBV5-4 to TRBJ1-2, with TRBD1 identical over 7 bases. J gave up 3 bases and V 4 bases, and 9 bases lay outside the gene matches. The V gene's germline CDR1 is SGHNT and CDR2 YYREEE (reference sequence). The CDR3 is 15 amino acids. The chain's CDR3 is CASSVIGQVDYGYTF. The CDR3 DNA sequence: TGTGCCAGCAGCGTGATCGGACAGGTCGACTATGGCTACACCTTC.

The chain uses TRBV9 and TRBJ1-5; D is possibly TRBD1 (6 bases). In germline, CDR1 is SGDLS, CDR2 YYNGEE. The V end was cut by 4 bases, the J end by 0 bases, with 11 bases between. This CDR3 contains 15 residues. The CDR3 spells CASSRQEYSNQPQHF. CDR3 DNA: TGTGCCAGCAGCAGACAGGAGTATAGCAATCAGCCCCAGCATTTT.

The chain recombines TRBV9 with TRBJ2-1; TRBD2 agrees at 7 bases. Germline trimming cut 2 bases from V and 5 bases from J; bases unmatched to any gene: 4. This CDR3 has 14 amino acids. Germline V CDR1 and CDR2: SGDLS, YYNGEE. In nucleotides, the CDR3 is TGTGCCAGCAGCGTCTCTAGCGGTGACAATGAGCAGTTCTTC. The encoded protein is CASSVSSGDNEQFF.

Comments on this clone: The germline gene is not matched at one end of the junction; a read error may be the cause. The J gene is TRBJ2-7, the V gene TRBV5-4; the match to TRBD2 covers 14 bases. Germline-derived CDR1 and CDR2 are SGHNT and YYREEE (reference sequence). The CDR3 is 15 residues long. The CDR3 DNA follows: TGCGCCAGCAGCCAAGGGACTAGCGGGGGCTACGAGCAGTACTTC. It codes for CASSQGTSGGYEQYF.

The gene calls are TRBV7-9 and TRBJ2-7; TRBD2 might be the D (6 bases). Trimming pared 1 base from V and 2 bases from J, leaving 15 bases between. CDR1 is SEHNR and CDR2 is FQNEAQ in the germline V gene (reference sequence). The CDR3 length is 16 residues. CDR3 coding DNA: TGTGCCAGCAGCTTAGGTCCCGGGACTGACACCTACGAGCAGTACTTC. It specifies CASSLGPGTDTYEQYF.

The rearrangement joins TRBV28 to TRBJ2-6; D is tentatively TRBD1 or TRBD2 (5 bases each). The CDR3 is 16 amino acids. The V and J ends lost 5 bases and 2 bases respectively, with 13 bases between them. Germline V gives CDR1 MDHEN, CDR2 SYDVKM. CDR3 loop: CASSGDLSTGANVLTF. The CDR3 DNA follows: TGTGCCAGCAGTGGGGACCTATCTACTGGGGCCAACGTCCTGACTTTC.

The genes are TRBV13 and TRBJ1-2; no reliable D call. V was shortened by 4 bases and J by 7 bases, with 10 bases between the two germline ends. Germline values: CDR1 PRHDT, CDR2 FYEKMQ (reference sequence). CDR3 size: 12 residues. The CDR3 loop reads CASSYGPGGYTF. CDR3 DNA: TGTGCCAGCAGCTATGGCCCTGGTGGCTACACCTTC.

V gene TRBV21-1 combines with J gene TRBJ1-6; the table gives TRBD1 as D, unverified against the DNA. TRBV21-1 represents a pseudogene. The CDR3 loop spans 17 amino acids. The CDR3 DNA follows: TGTGCCAGCAGCAAAGGGACAGGGGAGGCCTATAATTCACCCCTCCACTTT. This encodes CASSKGTGEAYNSPLHF.

In its sample, this clone was seen once. This rearrangement joins TRBV6-1 to TRBJ1-6; D not certain. This CDR3 comprises 16 residues. Between the trimmed V and J ends, which lost 1 base and 10 bases, there was a span of 17 bases. CDR1 and CDR2 (germline): MNHNS, SASEGT. CDR3 region: CASSEEAGNPFSPLHF. The CDR3 DNA reads as TGTGCCAGCAGTGAAGAAGCCGGAAACCCTTTCTCACCCCTCCACTTT.

The chain couples TRBV6-5 to TRBJ2-5; 12 bases line up with TRBD2. The J segment lost 5 bases and the V segment lost 7 bases, leaving 8 bases of the junction unmatched. The CDR3 sequence is 15 residues long. Germline assignment: CDR1 MNHEY and CDR2 SVGAGI. The CDR3 sequence is CASNRGLAGSETQYF. CDR3 sequence (DNA): TGTGCCAGCAATCGCGGACTAGCGGGAAGCGAGACCCAGTACTTC.

This chain joins TRBV11-1 and TRBJ2-2; D is perhaps TRBD1 (6 bases). Germline CDR1 is SGHAT and CDR2 is FQDESV (reference sequence). The V end was cut by 6 bases, the J end by 6 bases, with 14 bases between. The CDR3 spans 14 residues. CDR3 in DNA: TGTGCCAGCAGTTCCTCCTGGGGGCCCGGGGAGCTGTTTTTT. Translated: CASSSSWGPGELFF.

The chain employs TRBV25-1 and TRBJ2-7, with D hard to call. V lost 1 base and J lost 6, with 7 bases in between. This CDR3 has 12 amino acids. The V gene's germline CDR1 is MGHDK and CDR2 SYGVNS. The CDR3 is CASSEFGSEQYF. In DNA form, the CDR3 reads TGTGCCAGCAGTGAATTTGGTTCCGAGCAGTACTTC.

V gene TRBV7-9 combines with J gene TRBJ2-7, with a tentative D call TRBD1 (8 bases). Trimming cost V 5 bases and J 5 bases, with 25 bases left between them. The CDR3 extends over 17 amino acids. The germline gives CDR1 SEHNR, CDR2 FQNEAQ (reference sequence). The chain's CDR3 is CASSLSTGEGLYHEQYF. The CDR3 DNA sequence: TGTGCCAGCAGCCTTTCGACAGGGGAGGGATTGTACCACGAGCAGTACTTC.

CDR3 protein: CATHSGSYNEQFF. In nucleotides, the CDR3 is TGCGCCACCCATAGCGGGAGTTACAATGAGCAGTTCTTC. The chain carries TRBV10-2 and TRBJ2-1; 9 nucleotides agree with TRBD2. The CDR3 consists of 13 residues. The trim removed 10 bases at V and 4 bases at J, leaving 5 bases unmatched. Per the germline V gene, CDR1 is WSHSY and CDR2 is SAAADI.

The chain is built from TRBV15 and TRBJ1-5, with 10 bases fitting TRBD1. Per the germline V gene, CDR1 is LNHNV and CDR2 is YYDKDF (reference sequence). The length of the CDR3 is 15 residues. V trimming: 5 bases; J trimming: 4 bases; junction bases outside the gene matches: 5. DNA of the CDR3: TGTGCCACCAGCGACGGGACAGGGGTGAATCAGCCCCAGCATTTT. This gives the protein CATSDGTGVNQPQHF.

The CDR3 coding sequence is TGTGCCAGCAGCTTGGTTCAGGGGTGGGGGAACACTGAAGCTTTCTTT. Translating it yields CASSLVQGWGNTEAFF. The chain has TRBV5-8 and TRBJ1-1; tentatively, D is TRBD1 (6 bases). CDR1 and CDR2 (germline): SGHTS, YDEGEE. The ends were cut back, 0 bases at V and 1 base at J, with 13 bases in the middle. CDR3 length equals 16 residues.

The chain recombines TRBV5-6 with TRBJ1-2; TRBD1 matches at 9 bases. The junction had 13 bases not matched to a gene; V was cut back by 1 base and J by 6 bases. Germline CDR1 SGHDT, CDR2 YYEEEE. This CDR3 has 17 residues. The CDR3: CASSLYGTGSGQDGYTF. The CDR3 DNA sequence: TGTGCCAGCAGCTTGTACGGGACAGGGTCTGGTCAAGATGGCTACACCTTC.

The rearrangement joins TRBV6-6 to TRBJ2-3; D is ambiguous. The CDR3 runs to 13 residues. The germline V gene encodes CDR1 MNHNY and CDR2 SVGAGI (reference sequence). Trimming left V 4 bases short and J 6 bases short, with 11 bases between. The chain's CDR3 is CASSFHPGDTQYF. CDR3 DNA sequence: TGTGCCAGCAGTTTCCACCCCGGGGATACGCAGTATTTT.

This chain uses TRBV10-1 with TRBJ2-2; TRBD1 matches 10 bases. The germline V gene encodes CDR1 WNHNN and CDR2 SYGVQD (reference sequence). The CDR3 runs to 18 residues. With 0 bases clipped from V and 2 bases from J, the junction kept 6 bases outside the gene matches. The CDR3 protein is CASSESKGQGVNTGELFF. For the CDR3, the DNA is TGCGCCAGCAGTGAGTCCAAAGGACAGGGGGTTAACACCGGGGAGCTGTTTTTT.

The rearrangement uses TRBV27 and TRBJ2-1, with 8 positions matching TRBD2. The CDR3 totals 19 residues. With V trimmed by 2 bases and J by 0 bases, 12 bases remained unmatched. Germline CDR1 and CDR2: MNHEY and SMNVEV (reference sequence). CDR3 sequence reads: CASSLKGFLAGSSYNEQFF. CDR3 in DNA: TGTGCCAGCAGTTTAAAGGGCTTCCTAGCGGGCAGCTCCTACAATGAGCAGTTCTTC.

The chain employs TRBV4-1 and TRBJ2-3, with unresolved D. V dropped 3 bases and J dropped 2 bases, with 9 bases sitting between them. The CDR3 runs 14 residues. Germline loops: CDR1 MGHRA, CDR2 YSYEKL. This chain's CDR3 is CASSHVGPTDTQYF. The DNA of the CDR3 is TGCGCCAGCAGCCACGTCGGACCCACAGATACGCAGTATTTT.

The rearrangement joins TRBV7-2 to TRBJ2-2; the D call may be TRBD1 or TRBD2 (5 bases each). Trimming pared 5 bases from V and 1 base from J, leaving 11 bases between. CDR1 is SGHTA, CDR2 FQGNSA, per germline. The CDR3 has 15 amino acids. The CDR3 DNA reads as TGTGCCAGCAGCCCGGGACCGGAGAACACCGGGGAGCTGTTTTTT. Protein product: CASSPGPENTGELFF.

The V call is TRBV28, the J call TRBJ2-1; 11 bases agree with TRBD2. The CDR3 spans 15 residues. V shed 6 bases, J shed 4 bases, and the junction held 5 bases outside the gene matches. In germline, CDR1 is MDHEN, CDR2 SYDVKM. Written as DNA, the CDR3 is TGTGCCAGCAGAGGACTAGCGGGCGTTTACAATGAGCAGTTCTTC. This translates into CASRGLAGVYNEQFF.

V gene TRBV28 combines with J gene TRBJ1-6, with TRBD1 matching over 11 bases. With 6 bases clipped from V and 12 bases from J, the junction kept 4 bases outside the gene matches. Germline CDR1 is MDHEN and CDR2 is SYDVKM. This CDR3 has 13 residues. The CDR3 loop is CASRPGTGGPLHF. In DNA form, the CDR3 reads TGTGCCAGCAGACCCGGGACAGGGGGACCCCTCCACTTT.